Listed below are T cell receptor beta chains from one sample, sequenced in a study of CD8 T cells in Susac syndrome. TCRdb redid the calling of the immunoSEQ multiplex PCR reads with MiXCR, one entry per CDR3 protein. This table has 250,000 to 300,000 distinct CDR3 sequences, approximately 85% appearing once. Material for sequencing was CD8+ T cells from PBMCs. The source is a human donor with multiple sclerosis. Each CDR3 is given with its conserved first and last residue. A D gene is named only where the DNA matches it firmly. The size field is filled for only some rows; it gives once, few, many or a size class.

clone_size j_call v_call d_call cdr3_nt cdr3_aa
NA TRBJ1-1 TRBV12-5 NA TGTGCTAGTGGTTTGGGGGTTACTGAAGCTTTCTTT CASGLGVTEAFF
NA TRBJ2-1 TRBV7-2 NA TGTGCCAGCAGTCCAGCGGCCCCCAATGAGCAGTTCTTC CASSPAAPNEQFF
NA TRBJ2-7 TRBV27 NA TGTGCCAGCAGTTCGCCCGGGGCAGGGACCTACGAGCAGTACTTC CASSSPGAGTYEQYF
NA TRBJ1-4 TRBV5-1 TRBD1 TGCGCCAGCAGCCAGACAGGGGGCTATGAAAAACTGTTTTTT CASSQTGGYEKLFF
NA TRBJ2-3 TRBV5-6 TRBD2 TGTGCCAGCAGCTTGGAAGCGGGAGGCCGCTTAAGGATAGATACGCAGTATTTT CASSLEAGGRLRIDTQYF
NA TRBJ2-4 TRBV12-3/TRBV12-4 TRBD1 TGTGCCAGCAGTCCCCAACAGGGGGTCAGTAGTAACATTCAGTACTTC CASSPQQGVSSNIQYF
NA TRBJ2-1 TRBV4-3 TRBD1 TGCGCCAGCAGCCCCGGGACAGGGGAGGGCAATGAGCAGTTCTTC CASSPGTGEGNEQFF
NA TRBJ1-1 TRBV29-1 NA TGCAGCGCCGCAGAAGGTGTAGAAGCTTTCTTT CSAAEGVEAFF
once TRBJ1-1 TRBV30 NA TGTGCCTGGAGTGTACTGGCCCCTGGGGTGGCTTTCTTT CAWSVLAPGVAFF
NA TRBJ2-1 TRBV19 NA TGTGCCAGTAGTATGGGTGGTGAGCAGTTCTTC CASSMGGEQFF
NA TRBJ2-7 TRBV20-1 TRBD2 TGCAGTGCTAGAGCTAGCGGCCAAACCTACGAGCAGTACTTC CSARASGQTYEQYF
few TRBJ2-7 TRBV25-1 NA TGTGCCAGCAGTGCTACGGGATACGAGCAGTACTTC CASSATGYEQYF
NA TRBJ2-7 TRBV27 NA TGTGCCAGCAGAGGGATCGAAGGTTACGAGCAGTACTTC CASRGIEGYEQYF
NA TRBJ2-3 TRBV2 NA TGTGCCGCCAGGACCAGGGAGCGCTCCACAGATACGCAGTATTTT CAARTRERSTDTQYF